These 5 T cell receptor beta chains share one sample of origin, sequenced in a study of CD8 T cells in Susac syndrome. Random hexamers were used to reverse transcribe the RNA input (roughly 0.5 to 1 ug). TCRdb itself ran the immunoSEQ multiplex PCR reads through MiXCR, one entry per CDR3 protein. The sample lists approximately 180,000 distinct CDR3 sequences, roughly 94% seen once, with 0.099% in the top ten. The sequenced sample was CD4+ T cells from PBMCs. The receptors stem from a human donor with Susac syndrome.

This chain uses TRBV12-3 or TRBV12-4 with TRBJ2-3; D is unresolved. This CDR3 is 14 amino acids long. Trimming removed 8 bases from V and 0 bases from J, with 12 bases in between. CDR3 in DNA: TGTGCCAGCTCCCGTGGTACCAGCACAGATACGCAGTATTTT. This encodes CASSRGTSTDTQYF.

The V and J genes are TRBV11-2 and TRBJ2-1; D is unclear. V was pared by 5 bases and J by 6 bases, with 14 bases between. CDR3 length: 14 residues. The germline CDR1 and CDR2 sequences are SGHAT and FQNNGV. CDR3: CASSGLYRRNEQFF. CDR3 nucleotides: TGTGCCAGCAGCGGCCTGTACCGTCGCAATGAGCAGTTCTTC.

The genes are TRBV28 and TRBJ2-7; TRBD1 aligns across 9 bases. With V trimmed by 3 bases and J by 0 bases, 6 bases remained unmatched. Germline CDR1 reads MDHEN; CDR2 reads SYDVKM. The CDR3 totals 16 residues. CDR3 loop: CASSFEQGAISYEQYF. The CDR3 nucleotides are TGTGCCAGCAGTTTTGAACAGGGGGCTATCTCCTACGAGCAGTACTTC.

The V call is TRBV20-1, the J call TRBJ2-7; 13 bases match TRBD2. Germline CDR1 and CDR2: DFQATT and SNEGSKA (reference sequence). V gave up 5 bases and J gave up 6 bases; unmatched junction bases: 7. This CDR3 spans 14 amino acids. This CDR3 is CSAQRTSGRSEQYF. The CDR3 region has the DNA TGCAGTGCTCAAAGGACTAGCGGGAGAAGCGAGCAGTACTTC.

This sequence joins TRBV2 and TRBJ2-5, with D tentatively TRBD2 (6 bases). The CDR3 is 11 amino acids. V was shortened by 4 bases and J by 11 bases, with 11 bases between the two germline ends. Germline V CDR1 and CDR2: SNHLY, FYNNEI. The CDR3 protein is CASSAGGQQYF. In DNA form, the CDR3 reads TGTGCCAGCAGTGCAGGAGGGCAGCAGTACTTC.